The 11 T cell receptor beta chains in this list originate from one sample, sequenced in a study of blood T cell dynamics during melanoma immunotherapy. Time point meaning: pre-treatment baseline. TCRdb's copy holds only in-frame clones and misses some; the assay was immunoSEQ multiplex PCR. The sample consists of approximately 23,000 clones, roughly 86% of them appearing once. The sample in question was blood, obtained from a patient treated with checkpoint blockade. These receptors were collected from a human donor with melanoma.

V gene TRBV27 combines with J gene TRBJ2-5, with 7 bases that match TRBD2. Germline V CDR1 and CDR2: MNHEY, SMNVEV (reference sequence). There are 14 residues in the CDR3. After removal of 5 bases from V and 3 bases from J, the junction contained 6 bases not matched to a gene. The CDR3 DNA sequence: TGTGCCAGCAGTAGTTGGCGGGAGAAAGAGACCCAGTACTTC. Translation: CASSSWREKETQYF.

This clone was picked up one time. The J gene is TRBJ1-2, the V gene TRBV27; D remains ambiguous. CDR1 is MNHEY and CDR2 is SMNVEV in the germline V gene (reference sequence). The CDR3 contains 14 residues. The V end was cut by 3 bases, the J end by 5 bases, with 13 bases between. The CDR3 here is CASSLTGPPYGYTF. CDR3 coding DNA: TGTGCCAGCAGTTTGACCGGGCCACCATATGGCTACACCTTC.

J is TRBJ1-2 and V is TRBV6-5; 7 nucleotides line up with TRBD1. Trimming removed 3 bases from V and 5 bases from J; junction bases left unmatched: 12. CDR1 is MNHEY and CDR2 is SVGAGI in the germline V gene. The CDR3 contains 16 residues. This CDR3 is CASSYSYRGSSYGYTF. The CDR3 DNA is TGTGCCAGCAGTTATTCCTACAGGGGCTCATCTTATGGCTACACCTTC.

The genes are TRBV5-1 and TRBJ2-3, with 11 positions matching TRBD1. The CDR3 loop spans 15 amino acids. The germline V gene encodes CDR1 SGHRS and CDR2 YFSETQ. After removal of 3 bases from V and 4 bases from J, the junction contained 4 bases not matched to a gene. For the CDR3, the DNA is TGCGCCAGCAGCTCGGGGACAGGGGGGGCAGATACGCAGTATTTT. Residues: CASSSGTGGADTQYF.

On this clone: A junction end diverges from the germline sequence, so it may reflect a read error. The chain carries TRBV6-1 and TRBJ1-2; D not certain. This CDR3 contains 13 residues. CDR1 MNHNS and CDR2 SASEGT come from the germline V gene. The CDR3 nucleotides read TGTGCCAGCAGTGAAGCCTTCCCGGCTGGCCACACCTTC. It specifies CASSEAFPAGHTF.

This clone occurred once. The CDR3 reads CASSLANTGLHTGELFF. Written as DNA, the CDR3 is TGTGCCAGCAGCTTAGCAAACACGGGACTACACACCGGGGAGCTGTTTTTT. The chain couples TRBV7-9 to TRBJ2-2; 7 bases agree with TRBD2. Germline assignment: CDR1 SEHNR and CDR2 FQNEAQ (reference sequence). This CDR3 is built from 17 residues. Trimming at V came to 0 bases and at J to 3 bases, leaving 7 bases not matched to a gene.

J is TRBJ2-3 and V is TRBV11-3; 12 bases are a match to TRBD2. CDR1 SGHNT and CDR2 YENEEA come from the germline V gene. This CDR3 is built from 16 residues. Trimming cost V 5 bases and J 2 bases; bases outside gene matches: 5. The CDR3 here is CASSPRLAGDTDTQYF. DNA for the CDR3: TGTGCCAGCAGCCCAAGACTAGCGGGGGACACAGATACGCAGTATTTT.

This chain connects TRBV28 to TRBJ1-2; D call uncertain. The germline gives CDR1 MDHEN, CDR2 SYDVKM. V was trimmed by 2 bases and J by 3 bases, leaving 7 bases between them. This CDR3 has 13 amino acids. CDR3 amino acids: CASSLLRDYGYTF. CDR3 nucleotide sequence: TGTGCCAGCAGTTTACTACGGGACTATGGCTACACCTTC.

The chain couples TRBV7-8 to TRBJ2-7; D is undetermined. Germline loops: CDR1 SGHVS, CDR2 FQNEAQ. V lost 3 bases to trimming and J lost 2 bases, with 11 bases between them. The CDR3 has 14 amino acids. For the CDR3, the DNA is TGTGCCAGCAGCTTGAACCGCCAAGCCTACGAGCAGTACTTC. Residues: CASSLNRQAYEQYF.

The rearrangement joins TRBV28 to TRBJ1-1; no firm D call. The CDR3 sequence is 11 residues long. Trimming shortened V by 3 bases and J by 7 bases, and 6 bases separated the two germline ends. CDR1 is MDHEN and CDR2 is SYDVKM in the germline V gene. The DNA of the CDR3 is TGTGCCAGCAGTTTCGCGTTTGAAGCTTTCTTT. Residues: CASSFAFEAFF.

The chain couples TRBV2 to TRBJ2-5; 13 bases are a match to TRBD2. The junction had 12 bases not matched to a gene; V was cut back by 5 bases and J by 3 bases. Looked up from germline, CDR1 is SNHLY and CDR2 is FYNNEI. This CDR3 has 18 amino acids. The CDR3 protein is CASSRTSGRALRKETQYF. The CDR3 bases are TGTGCCAGCAGTCGGACTAGCGGGAGAGCTCTACGAAAAGAGACCCAGTACTTC.